A single sample gave rise to the 25 T cell receptor beta chains below, sequenced in a study of blood T cells in healthy people across ages. A second roughly 7 to 12 cycle PCR used barcoded and J-beta primers. TCRdb re-analysed the 5' RACE reads in MiXCR, keeping a single row per CDR3 protein. The sample has more than 650,000 distinct CDR3 sequences; approximately 21% are singletons. The sequencing sample was made of blood. All receptors come from a man in his sixties or seventies in good health.

The chain is built from TRBV29-1 and TRBJ1-2, with D maybe TRBD1 (5 bases). Trimming shortened V by 3 bases and J by 6 bases, and 20 bases separated the two germline ends. The germline V gene has CDR1 SQVTM and CDR2 ANQGSEA. The CDR3 length is 15 residues. The CDR3 protein is CSVDRLRGGFDGYTF. The CDR3 coding sequence is TGCAGCGTTGATAGGCTTCGTGGGGGGTTCGATGGCTACACCTTC.

The chain has TRBV3-1 and TRBJ2-7; D not certain. Germline assignment: CDR1 LGHDT and CDR2 YNNKEL (reference sequence). The ends were cut back, 0 bases at V and 6 bases at J, with 15 bases in the middle. The CDR3 covers 15 residues. DNA for the CDR3: TGTGCCAGCAGCCAAGATCTTGGCAGGAGTGGCGAGCAGTACTTC. This translates into CASSQDLGRSGEQYF.

This clonotype was picked up many times. The V call is TRBV5-1, the J call TRBJ2-1, with TRBD1 matching 9 bases. CDR3 length equals 15 residues. Per the germline V gene, CDR1 is SGHRS and CDR2 is YFSETQ. Trimming removed 4 bases from V and 5 bases from J; junction bases left unmatched: 7. This CDR3 reads CASSPRTGVNNEQFF. In DNA form, the CDR3 reads TGCGCCAGCAGCCCTCGGACAGGGGTCAACAATGAGCAGTTCTTC.

This clonotype has only a few counts. This chain joins TRBV20-1 and TRBJ2-5; D possibly corresponds to TRBD2 (5 bases). The V end was cut by 2 bases, the J end by 1 base, with 8 bases between. CDR3 size: 13 residues. Germline V lookup: CDR1 DFQATT, CDR2 SNEGSKA (reference sequence). CDR3 sequence (DNA): TGCAGTGCTAGACCGGAGGTCCAAGAGACCCAGTACTTC. Translation: CSARPEVQETQYF.

The gene calls are TRBV12-3 or TRBV12-4 and TRBJ1-1; D remains unclear. V was cut by 7 bases and J by 0 bases, with 9 bases left in between. The CDR3 totals 13 residues. The chain's CDR3 is CASIIRLNTEAFF. The CDR3 region has the DNA TGTGCCAGCATCATAAGATTGAACACTGAAGCTTTCTTT.

The CDR3 here is CASSSIRRPGGLTYNSPLHF. The CDR3 DNA reads as TGTGCCAGTAGTAGTATCCGACGGCCAGGGGGCCTTACCTATAATTCACCCCTCCACTTT. This chain links TRBV19 with TRBJ1-6; 8 bases line up with TRBD1. The CDR3 consists of 20 residues. Trimming cost V 4 bases and J 2 bases; bases outside gene matches: 16. Germline V gives CDR1 LNHDA, CDR2 SQIVND (reference sequence).

The chain couples TRBV10-3 to TRBJ1-5; TRBD1 agrees at 8 bases. The CDR3 has 14 residues. The germline CDR1 and CDR2 sequences are ENHRY and SYGVKD. V lost 6 bases, J lost 7 bases, and 8 bases stayed unmatched. The CDR3 is CAISGTGEGQPQHF. Written as DNA, the CDR3 is TGTGCCATCAGCGGGACAGGAGAGGGACAGCCCCAGCATTTT.

The J gene is TRBJ1-2, the V gene TRBV4-1; D remains unclear. V was cut by 0 bases and J by 6 bases, with 8 bases left in between. CDR1 is MGHRA, CDR2 YSYEKL, per germline. The length of the CDR3 is 13 residues. The CDR3 region has the DNA TGCGCCAGCAGCCAAGATGGGTGGGATGGCTACACCTTC. The encoded protein is CASSQDGWDGYTF.

This clonotype was seen only a few times. V gene TRBV3-1 combines with J gene TRBJ1-4; 9 nucleotides match TRBD1. Trimming at V came to 4 bases and at J to 10 bases, leaving 7 bases not matched to a gene. This CDR3 has 14 residues. The germline V gene encodes CDR1 LGHDT and CDR2 YNNKEL (reference sequence). The DNA of the CDR3 is TGTGCCAGCAGCCCTCAGACAGGGGGTCGAAAACTGTTTTTT. It translates to CASSPQTGGRKLFF.

This chain connects TRBV28 to TRBJ2-3; 9 bases map to TRBD1. V was pared by 5 bases and J by 5 bases, with 8 bases of the junction left unmatched. From germline, CDR1 is MDHEN and CDR2 SYDVKM. The CDR3 covers 15 residues. This chain's CDR3 is CASSLIDRGIDTQYF. CDR3 in DNA: TGTGCCAGCAGTCTAATAGACAGGGGGATAGATACGCAGTATTTT.

The rearrangement uses TRBV18 and TRBJ1-2; D might be TRBD1 (6 bases). Germline V gene data show CDR1 as KGHSH and CDR2 as LQKENI. This CDR3 is built from 16 residues. Trimming took 2 bases from V and 4 from J, leaving 17 bases between them. CDR3 in DNA: TGTGCCAGCTCACCAACCCTTACCGACAGGTCCTATGGCTACACCTTC. Amino acid sequence: CASSPTLTDRSYGYTF.

This rearrangement joins TRBV4-2 to TRBJ2-3; no reliable D call. Germline V gene lookup returns CDR1 LGHNA and CDR2 YNFKEQ. The germline V and J ends were trimmed by 3 bases and 4 bases, with 5 bases remaining between them. The CDR3 totals 12 residues. The CDR3 loop reads CASSQFADTQYF. The CDR3 coding sequence is TGTGCCAGCAGCCAGTTTGCAGATACGCAGTATTTT.

The rearrangement links TRBV19 to TRBJ2-5; tentative D call: TRBD2 (5 bases). Deletions cut 2 bases from V and 5 bases from J, with 12 bases between. The CDR3 totals 14 residues. Germline V lookup: CDR1 LNHDA, CDR2 SQIVND (reference sequence). CDR3 sequence: CASSISYQRETQYF. For the CDR3, the DNA is TGTGCCAGTAGTATATCGTACCAGCGGGAGACCCAGTACTTC.

This clonotype was observed many times. The chain is built from TRBV12-3 or TRBV12-4 and TRBJ2-7; TRBD2 matches at 11 bases. Unmatched junction bases numbered 10, after V lost 8 bases and J lost 4 bases. This CDR3 has 15 residues. For the CDR3, the DNA is TGTGCCAGCTCGATTTCTAGCGGGGGGAGGTACGAGCAGTACTTC. Its translation: CASSISSGGRYEQYF.

V is TRBV7-2 and J is TRBJ2-2; no reliable D call. Deletions cut 3 bases from V and 6 bases from J, with 8 bases between. CDR3 size: 13 residues. Germline V gene lookup returns CDR1 SGHTA and CDR2 FQGNSA. The CDR3 DNA sequence: TGTGCCAGCAGCTTCCAAACGGCCGGGGAGCTGTTTTTT. Translated: CASSFQTAGELFF.

In its sample, this clonotype was seen many times. The gene calls are TRBV29-1 and TRBJ1-4; D gene ambiguous. CDR1 and CDR2 (germline): SQVTM, ANQGSEA. The V gene lost 5 bases and the J gene lost 2 bases, with 9 bases spanning the gap. The CDR3 totals 13 residues. For the CDR3, the DNA is TGCAGCGTTTCCTTACAGACTAATGAAAAACTGTTTTTT. Amino acid sequence: CSVSLQTNEKLFF.

The sample holds a few counts of this clonotype. This chain connects TRBV12-3 or TRBV12-4 to TRBJ2-4, with a possible D match to TRBD2 (5 bases). CDR3 length equals 16 residues. V was clipped by 3 bases and J by 9 bases, with 21 bases between them. CDR3 residues: CASSLASRGLAGIQYF. DNA for the CDR3: TGTGCCAGCAGTTTGGCTTCGCGAGGGCTCGCGGGCATTCAGTACTTC.

The chain joins TRBV12-3 or TRBV12-4 to TRBJ2-5; 9 nucleotides align to TRBD1. This CDR3 region has 15 residues. Losses at the gene ends were 3 bases for V and 3 bases for J; bases not matched to a gene: 5. The CDR3 reads CASSFGGQGKETQYF. In DNA form, the CDR3 reads TGTGCCAGCAGTTTTGGAGGACAGGGGAAAGAGACCCAGTACTTC.

This clonotype has only a few counts. The gene calls are TRBV12-3 or TRBV12-4 and TRBJ1-5, with D tentatively TRBD1 (5 bases). There are 17 residues in the CDR3. V was pared by 4 bases and J by 0 bases, with 16 bases between. CDR3 residues: CASSSPKGTNSNQPQHF. The CDR3 DNA is TGTGCCAGCAGTTCCCCAAAAGGGACTAATAGCAATCAGCCCCAGCATTTT.

This clonotype was observed a few times. The chain recombines TRBV20-1 with TRBJ2-5; D ambiguous. Per the germline V gene, CDR1 is DFQATT and CDR2 is SNEGSKA (reference sequence). V lost 0 bases to trimming and J lost 2 bases, with 13 bases between them. This CDR3 is built from 15 residues. CDR3 protein: CSARDTYMGQETQYF. In DNA form, the CDR3 reads TGCAGTGCTAGAGATACCTACATGGGTCAAGAGACCCAGTACTTC.

This clonotype was detected a few times. This sequence joins TRBV5-1 and TRBJ2-1; maybe TRBD1 (5 bases). The germline gives CDR1 SGHRS, CDR2 YFSETQ. CDR3 length: 11 residues. V was clipped by 4 bases and J by 13 bases, with 12 bases between them. The CDR3 DNA is TGCGCCAGCAGCACCGAAACAGGTCAGTTCTTC. This sequence encodes CASSTETGQFF.

V and J are TRBV6-5 and TRBJ2-1; unclear D gene. The DNA end is more similar to TRBJ2-5, so the J call may be wrong. The CDR3 runs 14 residues. CDR1 and CDR2 from the germline V gene are MNHEY and SVGAGI. This chain's CDR3 is CASSYRTTQETQYF. The CDR3 nucleotides read TGTGCCAGCAGTTATCGGACGACCCAAGAGACCCAGTACTTC.

The V gene is TRBV27, the J gene TRBJ2-3; 10 bases are shared with TRBD1. J lost 4 bases, V lost 4 bases, and 8 bases had no gene match. The CDR3 totals 16 residues. The germline gives CDR1 MNHEY, CDR2 SMNVEV (reference sequence). The CDR3 loop is CASSSLTGGLADTQYF. The CDR3 nucleotides are TGTGCCAGCAGTTCCCTGACAGGGGGCTTGGCAGATACGCAGTATTTT.

V gene TRBV2 combines with J gene TRBJ2-4, with TRBD1 as a possible D gene (6 bases). V was trimmed by 3 bases and J by 6 bases, leaving 12 bases between them. CDR1 SNHLY and CDR2 FYNNEI come from the germline V gene. The CDR3 runs 14 residues. Here the CDR3 reads CASSESQGINIQYF. CDR3 DNA sequence: TGTGCCAGCAGTGAGTCGCAGGGGATAAACATTCAGTACTTC.

This clonotype was detected many times. The chain joins TRBV7-9 to TRBJ2-5; D possibly uses TRBD1 or TRBD2 (5 bases each). The germline CDR1 and CDR2 sequences are SEHNR and FQNEAQ (reference sequence). Trimming stripped 2 bases from V and 1 base from J, with 8 bases between. The CDR3 consists of 14 residues. CDR3 sequence: CASSLLGTQETQYF. For the CDR3, the DNA is TGTGCCAGCAGCTTACTCGGGACCCAAGAGACCCAGTACTTC.